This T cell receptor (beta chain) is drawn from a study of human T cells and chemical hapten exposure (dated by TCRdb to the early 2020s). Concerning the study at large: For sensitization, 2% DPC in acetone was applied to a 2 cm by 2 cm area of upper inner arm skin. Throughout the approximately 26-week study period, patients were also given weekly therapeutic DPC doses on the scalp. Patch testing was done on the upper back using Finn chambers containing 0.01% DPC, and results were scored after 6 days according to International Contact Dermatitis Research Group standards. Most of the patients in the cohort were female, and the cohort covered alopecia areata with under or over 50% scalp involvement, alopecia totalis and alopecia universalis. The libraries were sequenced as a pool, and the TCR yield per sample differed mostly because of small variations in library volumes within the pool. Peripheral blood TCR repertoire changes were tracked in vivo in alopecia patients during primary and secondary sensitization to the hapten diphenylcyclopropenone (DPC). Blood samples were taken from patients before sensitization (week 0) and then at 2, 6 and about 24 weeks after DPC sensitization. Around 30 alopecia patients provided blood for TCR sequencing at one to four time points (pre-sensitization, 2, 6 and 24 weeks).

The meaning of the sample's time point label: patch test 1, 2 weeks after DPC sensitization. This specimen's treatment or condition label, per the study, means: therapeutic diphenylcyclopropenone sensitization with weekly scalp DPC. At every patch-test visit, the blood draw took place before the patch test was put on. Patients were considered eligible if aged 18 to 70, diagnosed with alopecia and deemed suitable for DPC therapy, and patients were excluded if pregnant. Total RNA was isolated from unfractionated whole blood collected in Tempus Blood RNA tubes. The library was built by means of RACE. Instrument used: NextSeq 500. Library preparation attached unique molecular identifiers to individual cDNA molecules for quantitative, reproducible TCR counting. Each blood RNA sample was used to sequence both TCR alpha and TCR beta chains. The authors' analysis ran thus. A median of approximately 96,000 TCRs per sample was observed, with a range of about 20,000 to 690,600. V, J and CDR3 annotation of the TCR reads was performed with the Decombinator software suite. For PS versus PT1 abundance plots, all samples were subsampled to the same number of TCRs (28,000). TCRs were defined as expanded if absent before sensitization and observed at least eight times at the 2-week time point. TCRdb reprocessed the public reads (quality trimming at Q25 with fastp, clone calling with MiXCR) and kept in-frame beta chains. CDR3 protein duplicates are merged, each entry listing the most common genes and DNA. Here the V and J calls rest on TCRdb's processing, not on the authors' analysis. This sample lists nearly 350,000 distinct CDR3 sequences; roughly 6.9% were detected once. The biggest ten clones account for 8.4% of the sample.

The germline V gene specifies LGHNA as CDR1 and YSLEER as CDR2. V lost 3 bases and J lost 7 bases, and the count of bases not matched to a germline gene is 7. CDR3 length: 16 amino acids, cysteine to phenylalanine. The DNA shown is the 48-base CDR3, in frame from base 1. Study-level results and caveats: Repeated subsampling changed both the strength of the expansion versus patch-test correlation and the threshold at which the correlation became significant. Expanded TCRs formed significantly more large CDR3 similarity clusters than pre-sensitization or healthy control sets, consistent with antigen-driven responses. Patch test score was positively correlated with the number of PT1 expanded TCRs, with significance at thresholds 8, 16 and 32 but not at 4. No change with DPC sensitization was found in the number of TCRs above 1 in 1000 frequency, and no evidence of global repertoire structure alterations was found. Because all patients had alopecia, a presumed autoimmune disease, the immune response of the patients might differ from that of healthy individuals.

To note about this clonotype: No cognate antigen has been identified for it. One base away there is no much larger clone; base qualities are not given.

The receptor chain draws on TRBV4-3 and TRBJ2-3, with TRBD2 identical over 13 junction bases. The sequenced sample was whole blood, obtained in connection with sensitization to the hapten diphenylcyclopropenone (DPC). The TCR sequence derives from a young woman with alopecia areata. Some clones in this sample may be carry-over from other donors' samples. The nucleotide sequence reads TGCGCCAGCAGCCACGAACTAGCGGGGGGGACATATACGCAGTATTTT. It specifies CASSHELAGGTYTQYF.